This is a list of T cell receptor beta chains from one sample in a study of blood T cell repertoires in COVID-19. The data were produced by immunoSEQ multiplex PCR, yet TCRdb's version contains in-frame clones alone and is incomplete. The sample contains about 280,000 clones, around 86% of which appear only once. Sequencing was done on a sample of peripheral blood. These receptors were collected from a woman aged 40-49 years who had recovered from COVID-19. The CDR3 runs from the conserved cysteine through the conserved F or W. The D gene is left open where the match is weak. Some rows have no size entry. The others give once, few or many, or a class for an expanded clone.

TRBD2	TRBJ2-1	-	TRBV4-1	CASSQEGTSVGNEQFF	TGCGCCAGCAGCCAAGAGGGCACTAGCGTTGGCAATGAGCAGTTCTTC
-	TRBJ2-7	-	TRBV12-1	CASSSGTRLSAYEQYF	TGTGCCAGCAGCTCGGGGACTAGACTCTCCGCCTACGAGCAGTACTTC
-	TRBJ2-2	-	TRBV3-1/TRBV3-2	CASSQEPQLNTGELFF	TGTGCCAGCAGCCAAGAACCACAGCTGAACACCGGGGAGCTGTTTTTT
TRBD1	TRBJ1-4	-	TRBV11-3	CASSGQGSTNEKLFF	TGTGCCAGCAGCGGACAGGGGAGTACTAATGAAAAACTGTTTTTT
TRBD2	TRBJ2-1	-	TRBV18	CASSPLQREGAEQFF	TGTGCCAGCTCACCACTTCAGCGGGAGGGCGCGGAGCAGTTCTTC
TRBD2	TRBJ2-3	-	TRBV3-1/TRBV3-2	CASSHPVTSGSADTQYF	TGTGCCAGCAGCCATCCCGTGACTAGCGGGAGTGCAGATACGCAGTATTTT
TRBD2	TRBJ2-3	-	TRBV7-3	CASSSIAGGQTDTQYF	TGTGCCAGCAGCTCGATAGCGGGAGGGCAGACAGATACGCAGTATTTT
-	TRBJ2-7	once	TRBV28	CASSTQGYEQYF	TGTGCCAGCAGTACCCAGGGCTACGAGCAGTACTTC
-	TRBJ1-5	-	TRBV12-3/TRBV12-4	CASSRQGNQPQHF	TGTGCCAGCAGCCGACAGGGCAATCAGCCCCAGCATTTT
-	TRBJ1-2	-	TRBV28	CASIPGGTDGYTF	TGTGCCAGCATCCCTGGGGGGACTGATGGCTACACCTTC
TRBD2	TRBJ2-5	-	TRBV7-9	CASTQGLASETQYF	TGTGCCAGCACACAGGGACTAGCGTCGGAGACCCAGTACTTC
TRBD1	TRBJ2-5	-	TRBV7-9	CASSQGQGGETQYF	TGTGCCAGCAGCCAGGGACAGGGGGGAGAGACCCAGTACTTC
-	TRBJ2-2	-	TRBV18	CASSPWPPGSNTGELFF	TGTGCCAGCTCACCCTGGCCCCCAGGCTCCAACACCGGGGAGCTGTTTTTT
-	TRBJ2-1	-	TRBV18	CASSIIAVSSYNEQFF	TGTGCCAGCTCAATTATAGCGGTGAGCTCCTACAATGAGCAGTTCTTC
TRBD1	TRBJ2-2	-	TRBV24-1	CATSRQGATGELFF	TGTGCCACCAGTCGTCAGGGGGCAACCGGGGAGCTGTTTTTT
-	TRBJ2-5	-	TRBV19	CASSMRGPGGGQETQYF	TGTGCCAGTAGTATGAGGGGGCCAGGGGGAGGACAAGAGACCCAGTACTTC
-	TRBJ2-5	-	TRBV10-3	CAISDWAQETQYF	TGTGCCATCAGTGACTGGGCGCAAGAGACCCAGTACTTC
TRBD1	TRBJ1-1	-	TRBV7-3	CASSRTGFSEAFF	TGTGCCAGCAGCCGGACAGGTTTCTCTGAAGCTTTCTTT
-	TRBJ1-4	-	TRBV7-9	CASSARTEWDEKLFF	TGTGCCAGCAGCGCGAGGACAGAGTGGGATGAAAAACTGTTTTTT
-	TRBJ1-5	-	TRBV10-3	CAISESEFAQPQHF	TGTGCCATCAGTGAGTCCGAGTTTGCTCAGCCCCAGCATTTT
TRBD2	TRBJ2-2	-	TRBV13	CASSFGGRYAGELFF	TGTGCCAGCAGCTTTGGCGGGAGGTACGCCGGGGAGCTGTTTTTT
TRBD2	TRBJ2-3	-	TRBV3-1/TRBV3-2	CASSPHSGRANRDTQYF	TGTGCCAGCAGCCCCCACAGCGGGAGGGCTAACAGAGATACGCAGTATTTT
-	TRBJ2-3	-	TRBV7-3	CASSFQGGADTQYF	TGTGCCAGCAGCTTCCAAGGCGGGGCAGATACGCAGTATTTT
-	TRBJ1-1	-	TRBV19	CATTQGPNTEAFF	TGTGCAACCACACAGGGCCCGAACACTGAAGCTTTCTTT
TRBD1	TRBJ1-4	once	TRBV7-2	CASSLALGQGEEKLFF	TGTGCCAGCAGCTTAGCGCTGGGACAGGGGGAGGAAAAACTGTTTTTT
-	TRBJ1-2	-	TRBV30	CAWGANYGYTF	TGTGCCTGGGGAGCGAACTATGGCTACACCTTC
TRBD2	TRBJ2-2	-	TRBV2	CASRFSGRGTGELFF	TGTGCCAGCAGGTTTAGCGGGAGAGGGACCGGGGAGCTGTTTTTT
-	TRBJ2-3	-	TRBV24-1	CATSDLVGESTDTQYF	TGTGCCACCAGTGATTTGGTCGGGGAAAGCACAGATACGCAGTATTTT
TRBD1	TRBJ2-7	-	TRBV28	CASSFPGQGIGQYF	TGTGCCAGCAGTTTTCCGGGACAGGGGATAGGGCAGTACTTC
TRBD2	TRBJ2-1	few	TRBV29-1	CSVLSGLAVNEQFF	TGCAGCGTCCTTTCGGGACTAGCGGTGAATGAGCAGTTCTTC
TRBD1	TRBJ2-7	-	TRBV12-3/TRBV12-4	CASTATGYEQYF	TGTGCCAGCACCGCGACAGGGTACGAGCAGTACTTC
-	TRBJ1-1	-	TRBV5-4	CASSLEGGNTEAFF	TGTGCCAGCAGCTTGGAAGGGGGGAACACTGAAGCTTTCTTT
TRBD1	TRBJ1-5	-	TRBV30	CAWSSGGGQPQHF	TGTGCCTGGAGTTCAGGGGGCGGTCAGCCCCAGCATTTT
TRBD2	TRBJ2-3	once	TRBV7-8	CASSLASAGGPDTQYF	TGTGCCAGCAGCTTAGCTTCCGCGGGAGGGCCTGATACGCAGTATTTT
TRBD1	TRBJ2-7	-	TRBV11-2	CASSFNLADRGWGSYEQYF	TGTGCCAGCAGCTTTAACTTAGCTGACAGGGGGTGGGGCTCCTACGAGCAGTACTTC
TRBD2	TRBJ2-2	-	TRBV5-1	CASSWGLATNTGELFF	TGCGCCAGCAGCTGGGGACTAGCTACGAACACCGGGGAGCTGTTTTTT
-	TRBJ1-6	-	TRBV19	CASRGRVNSPLHF	TGTGCCAGTAGGGGCAGGGTTAATTCACCCCTCCACTTT
-	TRBJ2-1	-	TRBV2	CASSEIYFDEQFF	TGTGCCAGCAGTGAAATTTATTTTGATGAGCAGTTCTTC
-	TRBJ1-2	-	TRBV9	CASSEFQKPGKDGYTF	TGTGCCAGCAGCGAGTTTCAAAAACCGGGTAAAGATGGCTACACCTTC
-	TRBJ2-1	-	TRBV12-3/TRBV12-4	CASSSVRVEQFF	TGTGCCAGCAGCTCCGTGAGGGTTGAGCAGTTCTTC
TRBD1	TRBJ1-2	few	TRBV19	CASSTLGGTGGIYGYTF	TGTGCCAGTAGTACCCTGGGGGGGACAGGGGGAATCTATGGCTACACCTTC
-	TRBJ1-2	few	TRBV29-1	CSVWQSNYGYTF	TGCAGCGTTTGGCAGTCTAACTATGGCTACACCTTC
TRBD2	TRBJ2-3	once	TRBV19	CASSFTGLAGGSDTQYF	TGTGCCAGTAGTTTCACCGGACTAGCGGGAGGATCTGATACGCAGTATTTT
TRBD2	TRBJ2-1	-	TRBV5-1	CASSSQAGLAGGDEQFF	TGCGCCAGCAGCTCCCAGGCCGGACTAGCGGGTGGTGATGAGCAGTTCTTC
-	TRBJ2-7	-	TRBV15	CATRLSGASREQYF	TGTGCCACCAGGCTTTCGGGAGCGTCGCGTGAGCAGTACTTC
-	TRBJ1-4	-	TRBV5-8	CASSSGGANEKLFF	TGTGCCAGCAGCTCTGGCGGGGCTAATGAAAAACTGTTTTTT
TRBD2	TRBJ2-3	-	TRBV9	CASSVGTSGSLSTDTQYF	TGTGCCAGCAGCGTCGGTACTAGCGGGAGTCTGAGCACAGATACGCAGTATTTT
-	TRBJ1-4	-	TRBV9	CASSVWGGTNEKLFF	TGTGCCAGCAGCGTATGGGGGGGAACTAATGAAAAACTGTTTTTT
-	TRBJ1-6	-	TRBV30	CAWWRGDTHSYNSPLHF	TGTGCCTGGTGGCGAGGGGACACTCACTCCTATAATTCACCCCTCCACTTT
TRBD1	TRBJ1-1	-	TRBV3-1/TRBV3-2	CASSLAWTGNTEAFF	TGTGCCAGCAGCCTTGCATGGACAGGGAATACTGAAGCTTTCTTT